Listed here are 32 T cell receptor beta chains from one sample, sequenced in a study of cytomegalovirus exposure and HLA in healthy donors. The PCR employed 60 Vbeta primers together with 13 Jbeta primers. Libraries were prepared by immunoSEQ multiplex PCR; TCRdb keeps only in-frame clonotypes and omits some of them. The sample has roughly 80,000 clones; about 76% are singletons. The specimen sequenced was PBMCs. The receptors were gathered from a male donor in good health and CMV-seropositive.

V and J are TRBV19 and TRBJ1-4, with D perhaps TRBD1 (6 bases). In germline, CDR1 is LNHDA, CDR2 SQIVND (reference sequence). Trimming took off 7 bases at V and 10 bases at J, with 19 bases between the two ends. The CDR3 has 14 residues. The chain's CDR3 is CASTARTASVKLFF. CDR3 coding DNA: TGTGCCAGTACTGCCAGGACAGCAAGCGTAAAACTGTTTTTT.

CDR3 amino acids: CASSFRENNYEQYF. The CDR3 nucleotides read TGCGCCAGCAGCTTCCGGGAGAACAATTACGAGCAGTACTTC. This rearrangement joins TRBV5-1 to TRBJ2-7; perhaps TRBD2 as D (6 bases). This CDR3 is built from 14 residues. Per germline, CDR1 SGHRS and CDR2 YFSETQ. Trimming took off 2 bases at V and 4 bases at J, with 13 bases between the two ends.

This chain joins TRBV7-2 and TRBJ2-7, with a tentative D call TRBD1 (5 bases). Trimming pared 5 bases from V and 6 bases from J, leaving 14 bases between. Germline-derived CDR1 and CDR2 are SGHTA and FQGNSA. The CDR3 spans 13 residues. CDR3 region: CASSETGFSEQYF. CDR3 nucleotides: TGTGCCAGCAGCGAAACAGGTTTTAGCGAGCAGTACTTC.

This chain uses TRBV5-1 with TRBJ2-7, with a weak D call TRBD2 (5 bases). This CDR3 spans 14 amino acids. V was clipped by 0 bases and J by 2 bases, with 9 bases between them. Per the germline V gene, CDR1 is SGHRS and CDR2 is YFSETQ. Here the CDR3 reads CASSLVASTYEQYF. CDR3 coding DNA: TGCGCCAGCAGCTTGGTGGCTAGCACCTACGAGCAGTACTTC. Full variable domain (remainder filled in from reference TRBV5-1 and TRBJ2-7): KAGVTQTPRYLIKTRGQQVTLSCSPISGHRSVSWYQQTPGQGLQFLFEYFSETQRNKGNFPGRFSGRQFSNSRSEMNVSTLELGDSALYLCASSLVASTYEQYFGPGTRLTVT.

CDR3 protein: CASSFSGNRGTGNTIYF. The CDR3, as DNA: TGTGCCAGCAGCTTCTCTGGGAACAGGGGTACTGGAAACACCATATATTTT. The chain couples TRBV7-2 to TRBJ1-3, with TRBD1 matching 7 bases. The CDR3 runs 17 residues. Germline V gene lookup returns CDR1 SGHTA and CDR2 FQGNSA. Trimming at V came to 3 bases and at J to 2 bases, leaving 10 bases not matched to a gene.

In this sample, this clone turned up a few times. The chain uses TRBV19 and TRBJ2-7, with a possible D match to TRBD1 (5 bases). Trimming took 5 bases from V and 5 from J, leaving 7 bases between them. Germline lookup yields CDR1 LNHDA and CDR2 SQIVND (reference sequence). The CDR3 is 11 amino acids. The CDR3 here is CASSVRDEQYF. CDR3 DNA sequence: TGTGCCAGTAGTGTCAGGGACGAGCAGTACTTC.

This clone was seen only once. This rearrangement joins TRBV9 to TRBJ2-1; 9 nucleotides align to TRBD2. V dropped 0 bases and J dropped 6; count of bases not matched to a gene: 10. The CDR3 covers 17 residues. Looked up from germline, CDR1 is SGDLS and CDR2 is YYNGEE. The CDR3 DNA is TGTGCCAGCAGCGTAGGTGTGACTAGCGGTCTTGGCAATGAGCAGTTCTTC. Amino acid sequence: CASSVGVTSGLGNEQFF.

The chain couples TRBV28 to TRBJ1-5; 9 bases are a match to TRBD1. J was trimmed by 2 bases and V by 6 bases; bases with no gene match: 11. The length of the CDR3 is 17 residues. Germline lookup yields CDR1 MDHEN and CDR2 SYDVKM. The chain's CDR3 is CASSPTGGRRGNQPQHF. The CDR3 nucleotides are TGTGCCAGCAGCCCGACAGGGGGAAGGAGGGGCAATCAGCCCCAGCATTTT.

The CDR3 region has the DNA TGCAGCGCTCAAAGACAGGGGGAAGATGGCTACACCTTC. Protein product: CSAQRQGEDGYTF. The V gene is TRBV29-1, the J gene TRBJ1-2; 9 bases agree with TRBD1. The CDR3 totals 13 residues. CDR1 and CDR2 (germline): SQVTM, ANQGSEA. Trimming took 7 bases from V and 6 from J; bases not matched to a gene: 9.

The chain uses TRBV18 and TRBJ1-1; 7 bases line up with TRBD1. J gave up 6 bases and V 5 bases, and 6 bases lay outside the gene matches. Germline assignment: CDR1 KGHSH and CDR2 LQKENI. The CDR3 is 13 amino acids. CDR3 nucleotide sequence: TGTGCCAGCTCATCAGACAGGGACGCTGAAGCTTTCTTT. Translating it yields CASSSDRDAEAFF.

This clone was observed once. J is TRBJ2-3 and V is TRBV7-2, with 7 bases that match TRBD2. J gave up 0 bases and V 5 bases, and 14 bases lay outside the gene matches. There are 18 residues in the CDR3. Germline V gene lookup returns CDR1 SGHTA and CDR2 FQGNSA. As DNA, the CDR3 is TGTGCCAGCAGCGCGGTAGGGCGGGGGATTACTAGCACAGATACGCAGTATTTT. Its translation is CASSAVGRGITSTDTQYF. The full variable domain, in which reference TRBV7-2 and TRBJ2-3 provide the parts outside the CDR3, is GAGVSQSPSNKVTEKGKDVELRCDPISGHTALYWYRQSLGQGLEFLIYFQGNSAPDKSGLPSDRFSAERTGGSVSTLTIQRTQQEDSAVYLCASSAVGRGITSTDTQYFGPGTRLTVL.

CDR3 in amino acids: CASSPRQRGNTDTQYF. CDR3 DNA: TGCGCCAGCAGCCCACGACAGCGGGGGAACACAGATACGCAGTATTTT. This chain connects TRBV5-1 to TRBJ2-3, with 8 bases aligning to TRBD2. The CDR3 is 16 residues long. Germline V gives CDR1 SGHRS, CDR2 YFSETQ. The V segment lost 4 bases and the J segment 2 bases; nucleotides outside the gene matches: 9. Full variable domain (remainder filled in from reference TRBV5-1 and TRBJ2-3): KAGVTQTPRYLIKTRGQQVTLSCSPISGHRSVSWYQQTPGQGLQFLFEYFSETQRNKGNFPGRFSGRQFSNSRSEMNVSTLELGDSALYLCASSPRQRGNTDTQYFGPGTRLTVL.

The table lists this clone with a count of one. J is TRBJ2-7 and V is TRBV7-6, with 9 nucleotides matching TRBD1. Per the germline V gene, CDR1 is SGHVS and CDR2 is FNYEAQ. CDR3 length equals 15 residues. With 5 bases clipped from V and 3 bases from J, the junction kept 8 bases outside the gene matches. The CDR3 is CASSTGQGWGYEQYF. CDR3 DNA sequence: TGTGCCAGCAGCACGGGACAGGGATGGGGCTACGAGCAGTACTTC.

The chain employs TRBV7-3 and TRBJ2-5, with 11 nucleotides matching TRBD1. With the DNA end fitting TRBJ2-7 better, the J assignment may be wrong. The CDR3 contains 17 residues. Germline V gene lookup returns CDR1 SGHTA and CDR2 FQGTGA. The chain's CDR3 is CASSRGTGGLAFDEQYF. The CDR3 bases are TGTGCCAGCAGCCGCGGGACAGGGGGATTGGCATTTGACGAGCAGTACTTC.

The rearrangement joins TRBV11-2 to TRBJ2-1, with D maybe TRBD1 (5 bases). The CDR3 extends over 12 amino acids. The germline gives CDR1 SGHAT, CDR2 FQNNGV. V was trimmed by 5 bases and J by 9 bases, leaving 11 bases between them. CDR3 coding DNA: TGTGCCAGCAGCATCAGGGTAGGTGAGCAGTTCTTC. This gives the protein CASSIRVGEQFF.

The chain joins TRBV5-6 to TRBJ2-7, with D uncertain. Germline CDR1 and CDR2: SGHDT and YYEEEE. The CDR3 covers 13 residues. Trimming stripped 2 bases from V and 2 bases from J, with 8 bases between. CDR3 coding DNA: TGTGCCAGCAGCTTCGGCGGCCCCTACGAGCAGTACTTC. Protein: CASSFGGPYEQYF.

This clone was counted a few times. V gene TRBV15 combines with J gene TRBJ2-5; TRBD2 matches 7 bases. CDR3 length: 16 residues. CDR1 and CDR2 (germline): LNHNV, YYDKDF (reference sequence). V shed 0 bases, J shed 1 base, and the junction held 5 bases outside the gene matches. The CDR3 protein is CATSRDPPGGQETQYF. The DNA of the CDR3 is TGTGCCACCAGCAGAGATCCTCCGGGGGGCCAAGAGACCCAGTACTTC.

V gene TRBV11-2 combines with J gene TRBJ2-1; the match to TRBD2 covers 11 bases. Germline V lookup: CDR1 SGHAT, CDR2 FQNNGV. This CDR3 comprises 14 residues. V shed 5 bases, J shed 7 bases, and the junction held 4 bases outside the gene matches. The CDR3 DNA follows: TGTGCCAGCAGCGTAGCGGGAGGGAGGAATGAGCAGTTCTTC. This encodes CASSVAGGRNEQFF.

This clone was recorded once. The chain is built from TRBV9 and TRBJ2-7, with 12 bases lining up with TRBD2. This CDR3 is built from 18 residues. Germline V gene lookup returns CDR1 SGDLS and CDR2 YYNGEE. V was clipped by 3 bases and J by 2 bases; unmatched bases: 12. The CDR3: CASSAQAGLAGGAYEQYF. The CDR3 DNA reads as TGTGCCAGCAGCGCCCAAGCCGGGCTAGCGGGAGGGGCCTACGAGCAGTACTTC. Looking up the rest from reference TRBV9 and TRBJ2-7 gives the full variable domain: DSGVTQTPKHLITATGQRVTLRCSPRSGDLSVYWYQQSLDQGLQFLIQYYNGEERAKGNILERFSAQQFPDLHSELNLSSLELGDSALYFCASSAQAGLAGGAYEQYFGPGTRLTVT.

The V gene is TRBV7-8, the J gene TRBJ2-5; 12 bases are a match to TRBD2. V lost 5 bases and J lost 6; bases outside the gene matches: 13. CDR3 size: 17 residues. CDR1 and CDR2 (germline): SGHVS, FQNEAQ. The CDR3 bases are TGTGCCAGCAGCCCCCGACTAGCGGGGGCCCAGGGGAAGACCCAGTACTTC. It translates to CASSPRLAGAQGKTQYF.

The J gene is TRBJ2-7, the V gene TRBV5-1, with 12 bases aligning to TRBD2. The CDR3 sequence is 16 residues long. Per germline, CDR1 SGHRS and CDR2 YFSETQ. The ends lost 4 bases at V and 7 bases at J; junction bases unmatched: 12. The CDR3: CASSATGTSGRGEQYF. In DNA form, the CDR3 reads TGCGCCAGCAGCGCAACCGGGACTAGCGGGCGCGGGGAGCAGTACTTC.

The CDR3 here is CASSYSRTYGYTF. CDR3 DNA: TGTGCCAGCAGTTACTCGCGGACATATGGCTACACCTTC. The rearrangement joins TRBV6-5 to TRBJ1-2; weak D call: TRBD1 (5 bases). Germline V lookup: CDR1 MNHEY, CDR2 SVGAGI. There are 13 residues in the CDR3. V lost 0 bases, J lost 5 bases, and 7 bases lay in between.

The CDR3 nucleotides are TGCGCCAGCGCCCGGGACACATCCCGTGGGGGCTACACCTTC. As protein: CASARDTSRGGYTF. The chain is built from TRBV5-1 and TRBJ1-2; the D gene is possibly TRBD1 (6 bases). The CDR3 has 14 residues. The germline V and J ends were trimmed by 7 bases and 8 bases, with 21 bases remaining between them. Germline CDR1 is SGHRS and CDR2 is YFSETQ.

This clone was seen a handful of times. The chain has TRBV9 and TRBJ1-6; 9 positions agree with TRBD1. Germline assignment: CDR1 SGDLS and CDR2 YYNGEE. Trimming removed 4 bases from V and 8 bases from J; junction bases left unmatched: 4. The CDR3 consists of 14 residues. As DNA, the CDR3 is TGTGCCAGCAGCCCGGGACAGGGTTATTCACCCCTCCACTTT. Translated, it gives CASSPGQGYSPLHF.

The genes are TRBV15 and TRBJ2-1; 9 bases fit TRBD2. The CDR3 contains 17 residues. J gave up 4 bases and V 2 bases, and 9 bases lay outside the gene matches. Germline assignment: CDR1 LNHNV and CDR2 YYDKDF (reference sequence). The CDR3 DNA sequence: TGTGCCACCAGCAGAATACCAAAGACTAGCGGATACAATGAGCAGTTCTTC. Its protein is CATSRIPKTSGYNEQFF. Full variable domain (missing parts from reference TRBV15 and TRBJ2-1): DAMVIQNPRYQVTQFGKPVTLSCSQTLNHNVMYWYQQKSSQAPKLLFHYYDKDFNNEADTPDNFQSRRPNTSFCFLDIRSPGLGDTAMYLCATSRIPKTSGYNEQFFGPGTRLTVL.

A note on this clone: One end of the junction varies from germline; a read error may be responsible. The chain links TRBV5-4 to TRBJ2-1; TRBD2 matches 11 bases. The CDR3 loop spans 15 amino acids. CDR1 and CDR2 (germline): SGHNT, YYREEE (reference sequence). DNA of the CDR3: TGCACTAGCAGGGGACTAGCGGTCTCCTACAATGAGCAGTTCTTC. Translated: CTSRGLAVSYNEQFF.

The table lists this clone with a few counts. The chain combines TRBV29-1 with TRBJ2-3, with 10 bases identical to TRBD2. This CDR3 contains 15 residues. Germline-derived CDR1 and CDR2 are SQVTM and ANQGSEA. The V gene end was trimmed by 3 bases and the J gene end by 1 base; junction bases not matched to a gene: 4. CDR3 DNA: TGCAGCGTTGAGAAAAGCGGGGGGGGCACAGATACGCAGTATTTT. Translating gives CSVEKSGGGTDTQYF.

This chain connects TRBV19 to TRBJ1-2; perhaps TRBD1 as D (6 bases). The V gene's germline CDR1 is LNHDA and CDR2 SQIVND (reference sequence). With 3 bases removed from V and 0 bases from J, the gap between germline ends came to 11 bases. The length of the CDR3 is 15 residues. The CDR3 coding sequence is TGTGCCAGTAGTATGTTACAGGGCACTAACTATGGCTACACCTTC. Its translation is CASSMLQGTNYGYTF.

V is TRBV15 and J is TRBJ2-7, with 8 nucleotides matching TRBD1. Trimming removed 1 base from V and 3 bases from J; junction bases left unmatched: 11. This CDR3 contains 17 residues. Germline CDR1 reads LNHNV; CDR2 reads YYDKDF (reference sequence). This CDR3 is CATSRGGLTGANYEQYF. The CDR3 bases are TGTGCCACCAGCAGAGGAGGGTTGACAGGGGCTAACTACGAGCAGTACTTC.

V and J are TRBV6-5 and TRBJ2-3, with a tentative D call TRBD2 (6 bases). The ends were cut back, 7 bases at V and 6 bases at J, with 17 bases in the middle. CDR3 size: 14 residues. The germline V gene encodes CDR1 MNHEY and CDR2 SVGAGI. In nucleotides, the CDR3 is TGTGCCAGCACCCCCGCCCGGGCGGGGGATACGCAGTATTTT. Its protein product is CASTPARAGDTQYF.

The chain couples TRBV6-5 to TRBJ1-3, with D tentatively TRBD1 (6 bases). CDR1 is MNHEY, CDR2 SVGAGI, per germline. The CDR3 contains 16 residues. Trimming stripped 0 bases from V and 4 bases from J, with 13 bases between. CDR3 in DNA: TGTGCCAGCAGTTACTCTGGGGGGGCGCGCGGAAACACCATATATTTT. This translates into CASSYSGGARGNTIYF.

The chain carries TRBV5-1 and TRBJ2-1; the D is unclear. Germline V gene lookup returns CDR1 SGHRS and CDR2 YFSETQ. This CDR3 spans 12 amino acids. V was trimmed by 0 bases and J by 7 bases, leaving 5 bases between them. CDR3 protein: CASSLGGNEQFF. CDR3 bases: TGCGCCAGCAGCTTGGGAGGTAATGAGCAGTTCTTC.